The clone carrying this T cell receptor beta chain was observed many times. Its specificity is unknown. The use of a sample-barcoded 5' primer and a J-beta primer mix characterized a second PCR of about 7 to 12 cycles. TCRdb processed the 5' RACE reads anew with MiXCR; each CDR3 protein has one entry. The table shows 1.5 million to 2 million distinct CDR3 sequences, with around 42% occurring only once. Germline assignment: CDR1 SGHTA and CDR2 FQGNSA. The length of the CDR3 is 14 residues. V was shortened by 2 bases and J by 1 base, with 8 bases between the two germline ends. The data belong to a study of blood T cells in healthy people across ages. Study as a whole: For every two T cells, template switching captured about one barcoded beta molecule. Study results and caveats: The recorded TCR beta diversity per million T cells decreased in a roughly linear manner with age.

J is TRBJ1-1 and V is TRBV7-2; D is unclear. Source material: blood. This TCR was sampled from a human donor in good health. The CDR3 coding sequence is TGTGCCAGCAGCTTACGTGCCGGGAACACTGAAGCTTTCTTT. Residues: CASSLRAGNTEAFF.